The rows below give T cell receptor beta chains drawn from one sample of a study of blood T cell repertoires in COVID-19. The protocol was immunoSEQ multiplex PCR, while the TCRdb copy is restricted to in-frame clones and leaves out a portion. The repertoire includes 150,000 or so clones, roughly three quarters of them detected once, and around 5% sits in the top ten. Input material: peripheral blood. All receptors come from a woman in her sixties or seventies with COVID-19, enrolled during active disease. Each CDR3 is given with its conserved first and last residue. The D gene is left open where the match is weak. Clone size appears in some rows only: once, few, many, or a class for an expanded clone.

j_gene: TRBJ2-3; abundance: -; v_gene: TRBV9; d_gene: TRBD2; CDR3aa: CASSVDTSGGALDTQYF; CDR3nt: TGTGCCAGCAGCGTAGATACTAGCGGGGGGGCCTTAGATACGCAGTATTTT
j_gene: TRBJ2-2; abundance: once; v_gene: TRBV19; d_gene: -; CDR3aa: CASKEVDSANTGELFF; CDR3nt: TGTGCCAGTAAAGAAGTCGACAGCGCGAACACCGGGGAGCTGTTTTTT
j_gene: TRBJ1-2; abundance: once; v_gene: TRBV6-5; d_gene: -; CDR3aa: CASTGVGHYGYTF; CDR3nt: TGTGCCAGCACCGGGGTGGGCCACTATGGCTACACCTTC
j_gene: TRBJ1-1; abundance: -; v_gene: TRBV5-5; d_gene: TRBD1; CDR3aa: CASSHNRGQENTEAFF; CDR3nt: TGTGCCAGCAGCCACAACAGGGGGCAGGAGAACACTGAAGCTTTCTTT
j_gene: TRBJ2-5; abundance: once; v_gene: TRBV5-1; d_gene: TRBD2; CDR3aa: CASSPGTSGETQYF; CDR3nt: TGCGCCAGCAGCCCAGGGACTAGCGGAGAGACCCAGTACTTC
j_gene: TRBJ1-1; abundance: -; v_gene: TRBV25-1; d_gene: -; CDR3aa: CASSDSGPFTEAFF; CDR3nt: TGTGCCAGCAGTGATTCGGGTCCTTTCACTGAAGCTTTCTTT
j_gene: TRBJ1-5; abundance: -; v_gene: TRBV6-5; d_gene: -; CDR3aa: CASVYQPQHF; CDR3nt: TGTGCCAGCGTATATCAGCCCCAGCATTTT
j_gene: TRBJ1-6; abundance: -; v_gene: TRBV7-2; d_gene: -; CDR3aa: CASSPGQYNSPLHF; CDR3nt: TGTGCCAGCAGCCCTGGACAGTATAATTCACCCCTCCACTTT
j_gene: TRBJ2-7; abundance: -; v_gene: TRBV6-5; d_gene: TRBD1; CDR3aa: CASEGTVNEQYF; CDR3nt: TGTGCCAGCGAGGGGACAGTAAACGAGCAGTACTTC
j_gene: TRBJ1-1; abundance: -; v_gene: TRBV5-1; d_gene: TRBD1; CDR3aa: CASSFRTGGTEAFF; CDR3nt: TGCGCCAGCAGCTTCAGGACAGGGGGGACTGAAGCTTTCTTT
j_gene: TRBJ2-3; abundance: -; v_gene: TRBV4-1; d_gene: TRBD1; CDR3aa: CASSQGTRRQGGTDTQYF; CDR3nt: TGCGCCAGCAGCCAAGGAACCCGCCGACAGGGGGGCACAGATACGCAGTATTTT
j_gene: TRBJ1-2; abundance: -; v_gene: TRBV18; d_gene: TRBD1; CDR3aa: CASSSTGGEYGYTF; CDR3nt: TGTGCCAGCTCATCCACAGGGGGAGAGTATGGCTACACCTTC
j_gene: TRBJ2-5; abundance: few; v_gene: TRBV7-2; d_gene: TRBD2; CDR3aa: CASTSHPRSGGAATQYF; CDR3nt: TGTGCCAGCACCTCCCACCCGAGGAGCGGGGGCGCAGCGACCCAGTACTTC
j_gene: TRBJ1-6; abundance: -; v_gene: TRBV12-3/TRBV12-4; d_gene: TRBD1; CDR3aa: CASSGTGSPLHF; CDR3nt: TGTGCCAGCAGTGGGACAGGGTCACCCCTCCACTTT
j_gene: TRBJ1-2; abundance: -; v_gene: TRBV25-1; d_gene: TRBD1; CDR3aa: CASRRQGANYGYTF; CDR3nt: TGTGCCAGCAGACGACAGGGGGCCAATTATGGCTACACCTTC
j_gene: TRBJ2-5; abundance: -; v_gene: TRBV3-1/TRBV3-2; d_gene: TRBD2; CDR3aa: CASSQDMASGAKTQYF; CDR3nt: TGTGCCAGCAGCCAAGATATGGCTAGCGGGGCCAAGACCCAGTACTTC
j_gene: TRBJ1-5; abundance: once; v_gene: TRBV3-1/TRBV3-2; d_gene: -; CDR3aa: CASSQGPTGKWPQHF; CDR3nt: TGTGCCAGCAGCCAAGGACCTACAGGGAAATGGCCCCAGCATTTT
j_gene: TRBJ2-3; abundance: -; v_gene: TRBV18; d_gene: TRBD2; CDR3aa: CASSPLLAGGLTSTDTQYF; CDR3nt: TGTGCCAGCTCACCGCTTCTAGCGGGGGGACTAACTAGCACAGATACGCAGTATTTT
j_gene: TRBJ2-3; abundance: -; v_gene: TRBV5-1; d_gene: -; CDR3aa: CASSSGTGGTDTQYF; CDR3nt: TGCGCCAGCAGCTCCGGGACTGGAGGCACAGATACGCAGTATTTT
j_gene: TRBJ2-7; abundance: -; v_gene: TRBV19; d_gene: -; CDR3aa: CASSWGQGSPTEQYF; CDR3nt: TGTGCCAGTAGTTGGGGTCAGGGATCTCCCACAGAGCAGTACTTC
j_gene: TRBJ2-2; abundance: few; v_gene: TRBV5-1; d_gene: -; CDR3aa: CASSPSTTSSGELFF; CDR3nt: TGCGCCAGCAGCCCGTCGACTACCTCCTCCGGGGAGCTGTTTTTT
j_gene: TRBJ1-1; abundance: -; v_gene: TRBV7-2; d_gene: -; CDR3aa: CASSFPWGEGTEAFF; CDR3nt: TGTGCCAGCAGCTTCCCCTGGGGAGAGGGCACTGAAGCTTTCTTT